Listed below are T cell receptor beta chains from one sample, sequenced in a study of T cells in tuberculosis. Profiled with immunoSEQ multiplex PCR; TCRdb holds only in-frame clones, not every one. There are approximately 35,000 clones in the sample; roughly 96% occur only once, and roughly 2.3% lies in the top ten. Sequencing was performed on PBMCs. These TCRs come from a donor between 10 and 35 years old with latent tuberculosis or without tuberculosis infection. The CDR3 runs from the conserved cysteine through the conserved F or W. The order of the fields is J gene, clone size, D gene, V gene, CDR3 protein, CDR3 DNA. The D gene is left open where the match is weak. Clone size is given for some rows only: seen once, a few or many times, or a class if the clone is expanded.

>TRBJ2-3|once|.|TRBV5-1
CASSWDSPDTQYF
TGCGCCAGCAGCTGGGACTCCCCGGATACGCAGTATTTT
>TRBJ2-3|.|TRBD2|TRBV27
CASSPPGRRERDTQYF
TGTGCCAGCAGTCCCCCCGGGAGGCGGGAGCGAGATACGCAGTATTTT
>TRBJ2-7|.|TRBD1|TRBV5-1
CASSPGNTGGRYEQYF
TGCGCCAGCAGCCCTGGTAATACAGGGGGCCGATACGAGCAGTACTTC
>TRBJ2-7|.|TRBD2|TRBV9
CASSVAPSGGSYEQYF
TGTGCCAGCAGCGTAGCCCCCAGCGGGGGCTCCTACGAGCAGTACTTC
>TRBJ2-1|.|TRBD2|TRBV15
CATSGVGTSGDEQFF
TGTGCCACCAGCGGGGTCGGGACTAGTGGCGATGAGCAGTTCTTC
>TRBJ2-1|.|.|TRBV5-1
CASSLGGGSYNEQFF
TGCGCCAGCAGCTTGGGTGGCGGTTCCTACAATGAGCAGTTCTTC
>TRBJ2-5|.|TRBD2|TRBV13
CASSPTASGGRETQYF
TGTGCCAGCAGCCCTACAGCTAGCGGGGGCAGGGAGACCCAGTACTTC
>TRBJ2-7|once|TRBD2|TRBV9
CASSPGLDSVYEQYF
TGTGCCAGCAGCCCCGGACTAGATTCGGTATACGAGCAGTACTTC
>TRBJ1-2|.|TRBD1|TRBV6-5
CASSWDRGRNGYTF
TGTGCCAGCAGTTGGGACAGGGGGCGAAATGGCTACACCTTC
>TRBJ2-3|.|.|TRBV5-1
CASSLSLASTDTQYF
TGCGCCAGCAGCTTGTCCCTAGCTAGCACAGATACGCAGTATTTT
>TRBJ2-7|.|TRBD1|TRBV5-1
CASSPGTVESYEQYF
TGCGCCAGCAGCCCCGGGACAGTCGAATCCTACGAGCAGTACTTC
>TRBJ1-1|.|.|TRBV19
CASKVVGMNTEAFF
TGTGCCAGTAAGGTCGTGGGCATGAACACTGAAGCTTTCTTT
>TRBJ2-3|.|TRBD2|TRBV5-1
CASSQRTSGGLSTDTQYF
TGCGCCAGCAGCCAAAGGACTAGCGGGGGCCTGAGCACAGATACGCAGTATTTT
>TRBJ2-5|.|.|TRBV5-4
CASSPMHGRVEETQYF
TGTGCCAGCAGCCCAATGCACGGCAGGGTGGAAGAGACCCAGTACTTC
>TRBJ1-4|.|TRBD1|TRBV5-1
CASGTGGPNEKLFF
TGCGCCAGCGGAACAGGGGGTCCTAATGAAAAACTGTTTTTT
>TRBJ1-1|.|TRBD1|TRBV6-6
CASTRGPGLNTEAFF
TGTGCCAGCACCAGGGGGCCGGGTTTGAACACTGAAGCTTTCTTT
>TRBJ2-1|.|TRBD2|TRBV18
CASSPTSGRAGEQFF
TGTGCCAGCTCACCAACAAGCGGGAGGGCCGGGGAGCAGTTCTTC
>TRBJ2-7|.|TRBD1|TRBV7-9
CASSLEGQGPYEQYF
TGTGCCAGCAGCTTAGAGGGACAGGGGCCCTACGAGCAGTACTTC
>TRBJ1-6|.|.|TRBV9
CASSVTGNNSPLHF
TGTGCCAGCAGCGTAACCGGGAATAATTCACCCCTCCACTTT
>TRBJ2-1|once|TRBD2|TRBV5-8
CASSSGLAGTYNEQFF
TGTGCCAGCAGTTCTGGACTAGCGGGGACCTACAATGAGCAGTTCTTC
>TRBJ1-6|.|.|TRBV4-3
CASSQEGLSPSPLHF
TGCGCCAGCAGCCAAGAGGGGCTAAGCCCTTCACCCCTCCACTTT
>TRBJ2-1|.|TRBD2|TRBV9
CASSPSGGGVEQFF
TGTGCCAGCAGCCCCTCGGGGGGAGGCGTTGAGCAGTTCTTC
>TRBJ2-1|.|.|TRBV18
CASSPAGSQYNEQFF
TGTGCCAGCTCACCGGCCGGGAGTCAGTACAATGAGCAGTTCTTC
>TRBJ1-2|.|TRBD1|TRBV9
CASSVGGGHYGYTF
TGTGCCAGCAGCGTAGGAGGGGGCCACTATGGCTACACCTTC
>TRBJ1-5|.|TRBD1|TRBV2
CASRGQFSNQPQHF
TGTGCCAGCAGGGGACAGTTTAGCAATCAGCCCCAGCATTTT
>TRBJ2-2|.|.|TRBV6-5
CASSYSTRPNTGELFF
TGTGCCAGCAGTTACTCGACTAGGCCGAACACCGGGGAGCTGTTTTTT
>TRBJ1-3|.|TRBD1|TRBV5-4
CASSHGTVGNTIYF
TGTGCCAGCAGCCATGGGACAGTAGGAAACACCATATATTTT
>TRBJ2-1|.|.|TRBV2
CASSEGPGVGNNEQFF
TGTGCCAGCAGTGAAGGTCCAGGGGTGGGCAACAATGAGCAGTTCTTC
>TRBJ1-1|.|.|TRBV4-1
CASSQTGTRRLNTEAFF
TGCGCCAGCAGCCAAACCGGGACACGAAGGTTGAACACTGAAGCTTTCTTT
>TRBJ2-7|.|TRBD2|TRBV5-1
CASSLEGLAGGEQYF
TGCGCCAGCAGCTTGGAGGGACTAGCGGGAGGCGAGCAGTACTTC